The 10 T cell receptor beta chains presented below share a single source sample, sequenced in a study of T-cell memory formation after mild COVID-19. TCRdb independently ran MiXCR on the 5' RACE reads; one entry per CDR3 protein. The table has 300,000 to 350,000 distinct CDR3 sequences, roughly a fifth seen once. Specimen: PBMCs or a T cell subset sorted from them (not recorded which). These receptors all stem from a man between 18 and 29 years old who had mild COVID-19 (a few samples of this study predate the infection). Cell type and time point are not known.

This clonotype has only a few counts. The chain carries TRBV3-1 and TRBJ1-1; D ambiguous. The CDR3 runs 14 residues. Germline loops: CDR1 LGHDT, CDR2 YNNKEL (reference sequence). V was trimmed by 8 bases and J by 1 base, leaving 14 bases between them. DNA for the CDR3: TGTGCCAGCTCGCCGGAGGTTGAGAACACTGAAGCTTTCTTT. As protein: CASSPEVENTEAFF.

This clonotype was counted at least ten times. The rearrangement links TRBV7-9 to TRBJ1-4; D gene ambiguous. The V end lost 3 bases, the J end lost 7 bases, and 12 bases lay between the germline ends. The CDR3 runs 14 residues. CDR1 is SEHNR and CDR2 is FQNEAQ in the germline V gene (reference sequence). The CDR3, as DNA: TGTGCCAGCAGCTTTCGCGGAGTCGGTGAAAAACTGTTTTTT. It codes for CASSFRGVGEKLFF.

The genes are TRBV5-6 and TRBJ2-7; D is undetermined. Trimming took 4 bases from V and 4 from J, leaving 12 bases between them. Germline V CDR1 and CDR2: SGHDT, YYEEEE. There are 13 residues in the CDR3. The CDR3 DNA follows: TGTGCCAGCAGCCCTTGGTGGGGTTACGAGCAGTACGTC. The encoded protein is CASSPWWGYEQYV.

V gene TRBV5-1 combines with J gene TRBJ2-2, with a possible D match to TRBD2 (7 bases). V lost 6 bases, J lost 1 base, and 16 bases lay in between. Germline V gene sequence: CDR1 SGHRS, CDR2 YFSETQ. The CDR3 is made up of 16 amino acids. The CDR3 nucleotides read TGCGCCAGCAAGGATAGAGGGGGGGAGAACACCGGGGAGCTGTTTTTT. This sequence encodes CASKDRGGENTGELFF.

CDR3 amino acids: CASSPGQGAGEQFF. For the CDR3, the DNA is TGTGCCAGCAGTCCGGGACAGGGGGCTGGGGAGCAGTTCTTC. The chain carries TRBV28 and TRBJ2-1; 12 nucleotides line up with TRBD1. This CDR3 spans 14 amino acids. V shed 5 bases and J 10 bases; nucleotides not matched to a gene: 6. Germline CDR1 is MDHEN and CDR2 is SYDVKM.

The chain has TRBV12-3 or TRBV12-4 and TRBJ1-1, with D unresolved. The CDR3 consists of 12 residues. Trimming shortened V by 6 bases and J by 7 bases, and 12 bases separated the two germline ends. CDR3 region: CASSETGIEAFF. The CDR3 coding sequence is TGTGCCAGCAGCGAGACTGGGATTGAAGCTTTCTTT.

This clonotype appeared a single time. The chain is built from TRBV5-6 and TRBJ1-2; the match to TRBD1 covers 7 bases. Trimming cost V 4 bases and J 3 bases; bases outside gene matches: 3. Germline loops: CDR1 SGHDT, CDR2 YYEEEE. The CDR3 is made up of 13 amino acids. The CDR3 nucleotides are TGTGCCAGCAGCAGAGGACAGGACTATGGCTACACCTTC. Amino acids: CASSRGQDYGYTF.

This clonotype came up a few times. This chain joins TRBV4-3 and TRBJ1-1; D unclear. CDR1 and CDR2 from the germline V gene are LGHNA and YSLEER. Trimming took off 3 bases at V and 2 bases at J, with 10 bases between the two ends. The CDR3 covers 14 residues. CDR3 in DNA: TGCGCCAGCAGCCACTCAGATGAAAACACTGAAGCTTTCTTT. Protein product: CASSHSDENTEAFF.

The V call is TRBV6-5, the J call TRBJ1-4, with D hard to call. The germline V gene has CDR1 MNHEY and CDR2 SVGAGI. The V end lost 0 bases, the J end lost 8 bases, and 19 bases lay between the germline ends. The CDR3 sequence is 17 residues long. In nucleotides, the CDR3 is TGTGCCAGCAGTTACTCGAGAGGGCAAGGGTACGGGGAAAAACTGTTTTTT. It is translated as CASSYSRGQGYGEKLFF.

This clonotype showed up just a few times. The chain is built from TRBV9 and TRBJ2-1; 7 bases fit TRBD1. V shed 6 bases, J shed 8 bases, and the junction held 11 bases outside the gene matches. Germline assignment: CDR1 SGDLS and CDR2 YYNGEE. The CDR3 has 14 amino acids. CDR3 loop: CASNPAGGTDEQFF. In DNA, the CDR3 is TGTGCCAGCAATCCGGCAGGGGGTACGGATGAGCAGTTCTTC.